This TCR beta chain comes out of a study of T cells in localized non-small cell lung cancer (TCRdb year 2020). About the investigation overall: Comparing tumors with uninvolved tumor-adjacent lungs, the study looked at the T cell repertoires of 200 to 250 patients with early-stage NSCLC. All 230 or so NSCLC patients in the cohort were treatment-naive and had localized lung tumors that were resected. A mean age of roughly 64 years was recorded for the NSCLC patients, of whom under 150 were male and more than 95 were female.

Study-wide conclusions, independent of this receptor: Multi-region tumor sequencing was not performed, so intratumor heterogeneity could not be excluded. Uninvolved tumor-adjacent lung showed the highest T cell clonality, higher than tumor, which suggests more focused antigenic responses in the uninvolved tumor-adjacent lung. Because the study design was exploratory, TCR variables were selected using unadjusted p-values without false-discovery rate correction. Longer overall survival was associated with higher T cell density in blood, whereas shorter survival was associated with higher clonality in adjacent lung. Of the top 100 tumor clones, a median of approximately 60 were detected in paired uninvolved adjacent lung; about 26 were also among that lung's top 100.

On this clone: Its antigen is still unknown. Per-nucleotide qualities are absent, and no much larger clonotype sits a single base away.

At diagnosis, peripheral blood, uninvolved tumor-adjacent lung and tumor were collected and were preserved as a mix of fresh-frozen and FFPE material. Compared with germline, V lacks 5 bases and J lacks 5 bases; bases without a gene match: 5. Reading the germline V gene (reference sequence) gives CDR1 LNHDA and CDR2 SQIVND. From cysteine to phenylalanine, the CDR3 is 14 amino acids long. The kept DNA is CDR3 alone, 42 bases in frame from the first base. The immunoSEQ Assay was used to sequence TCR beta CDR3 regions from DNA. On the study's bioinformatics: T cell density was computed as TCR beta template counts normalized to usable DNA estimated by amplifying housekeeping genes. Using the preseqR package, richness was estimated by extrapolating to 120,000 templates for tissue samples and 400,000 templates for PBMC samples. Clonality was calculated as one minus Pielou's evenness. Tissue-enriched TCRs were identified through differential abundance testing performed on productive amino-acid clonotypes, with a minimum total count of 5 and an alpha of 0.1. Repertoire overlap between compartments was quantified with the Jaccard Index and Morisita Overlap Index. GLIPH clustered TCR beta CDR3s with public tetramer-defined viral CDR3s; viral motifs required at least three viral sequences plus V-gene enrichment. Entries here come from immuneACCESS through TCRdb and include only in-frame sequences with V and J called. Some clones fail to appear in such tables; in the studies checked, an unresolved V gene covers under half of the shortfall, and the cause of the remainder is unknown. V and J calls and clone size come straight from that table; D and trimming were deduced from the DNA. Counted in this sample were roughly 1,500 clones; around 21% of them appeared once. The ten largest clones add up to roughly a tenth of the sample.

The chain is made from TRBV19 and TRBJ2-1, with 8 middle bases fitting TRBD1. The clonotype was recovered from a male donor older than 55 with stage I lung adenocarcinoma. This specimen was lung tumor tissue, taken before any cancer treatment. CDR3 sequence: CASSRLDRDNEQFF. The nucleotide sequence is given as TGTGCCAGTAGTCGCCTGGACAGGGACAATGAGCAGTTCTTC.